This TCR beta chain was retrieved from a study of blood T cell repertoires in COVID-19. Study-level background: T cells, B-cell-depleted T cells, or PBMCs supplied cDNA or gDNA.

This CDR3 is built from 15 residues. Assay: immunoSEQ multiplex PCR; the TCRdb copy retains only in-frame clones and omits some. The data hold roughly 330,000 clones, with roughly 86% observed a single time. This clone was picked up a small number of times. Participants came from fewer than 25 US areas, aged about 18 to 90 years. Cohort assignment relied on participant-reported clinical history. The sequence was obtained from a woman aged 25 to 39 who had recovered from COVID-19. Sequenced input: PBMCs or T cells enriched from blood (not recorded which). The chain combines TRBV21-1 with TRBJ2-1; TRBD2 reflects the table's D call only, with no check against the DNA. TRBV21-1 is recorded as a pseudogene. CDR3 DNA sequence: TGTGCCAGCAGCAAAGGGGGGGGTTTATACAATGAGCAGTTCTTC. Translated, it gives CASSKGGGLYNEQFF.